These 8 T cell receptor beta chains were all obtained from the same sample, sequenced in a study of T cell changes during pregnancy in multiple sclerosis. The method was immunoSEQ multiplex PCR; TCRdb's version includes in-frame clones alone and lacks a portion of them. The table lists more than 90,000 clones, approximately 92% of them singletons, with around 3.2% in the top ten. The sequencing here drew on peripheral blood, taken in the second trimester of pregnancy. These receptors came from a female donor with multiple sclerosis, enrolled in a pregnancy study.

J is TRBJ2-7 and V is TRBV5-8; TRBD2 agrees at 13 bases. J lost 5 bases, V lost 3 bases, and 8 bases had no gene match. There are 16 residues in the CDR3. Germline-derived CDR1 and CDR2 are SGHTS and YDEGEE. For the CDR3, the DNA is TGTGCCAGCAGCTCGTGGACTAGCGGGAGTTCCCACGAGCAGTACTTC. Residues: CASSSWTSGSSHEQYF.

This chain links TRBV6-6 with TRBJ2-7; the D gene is possibly TRBD2 (6 bases). The germline V and J ends were trimmed by 6 bases and 3 bases, with 15 bases remaining between them. Germline V gives CDR1 MNHNY, CDR2 SVGAGI (reference sequence). The CDR3 has 14 residues. The CDR3 region has the DNA TGTGCCAGCAGGGCGGGACTGACCAACTACGAGCAGTACTTC. This sequence encodes CASRAGLTNYEQYF.

The chain links TRBV27 to TRBJ2-7; 8 nucleotides align to TRBD1. Trimming removed 2 bases from V and 3 bases from J; junction bases left unmatched: 3. CDR1 MNHEY and CDR2 SMNVEV come from the germline V gene (reference sequence). This CDR3 has 14 amino acids. For the CDR3, the DNA is TGTGCCAGCAGTTTAGGACAGGGATTCTACGAGCAGTACTTC. Translating gives CASSLGQGFYEQYF.

The rearrangement links TRBV11-1 to TRBJ2-7; TRBD2 agrees at 7 bases. The CDR3 is 19 amino acids. Per the germline V gene, CDR1 is SGHAT and CDR2 is FQDESV (reference sequence). V lost 5 bases and J lost 0; bases outside the gene matches: 19. The CDR3 nucleotides are TGTGCCAGCAGCCAGCGGGAACCGAAGATCAGCCAATTCTCCTACGAGCAGTACTTC. This codes for CASSQREPKISQFSYEQYF.

The count of this clone is one. This sequence joins TRBV6-6 and TRBJ2-7, with TRBD1 as a possible D gene (7 bases). Trimming cost V 11 bases and J 2 bases, with 13 bases left between them. The CDR3 is 12 residues long. Germline V gives CDR1 MNHNY, CDR2 SVGAGI (reference sequence). CDR3 loop: CAAGGNPYEQYF. DNA for the CDR3: TGTGCCGCAGGGGGGAACCCCTACGAGCAGTACTTC.

The gene calls are TRBV7-9 and TRBJ1-1; unclear D gene. The CDR3 is 13 amino acids. The germline V and J ends were trimmed by 6 bases and 2 bases, with 10 bases remaining between them. Germline V gives CDR1 SEHNR, CDR2 FQNEAQ (reference sequence). The CDR3 is CASSRESNTEAFF. CDR3 DNA: TGTGCCAGCAGTAGGGAGTCCAACACTGAAGCTTTCTTT.

CDR3 protein: CASSQVLAGTNEKLFF. DNA for the CDR3: TGCGCCAGCAGCCAAGTTTTAGCCGGGACAAATGAAAAACTGTTTTTT. The chain recombines TRBV4-1 with TRBJ1-4; TRBD1 might be the D (6 bases). The CDR3 extends over 16 amino acids. The germline V gene encodes CDR1 MGHRA and CDR2 YSYEKL. The V end lost 1 base, the J end lost 5 bases, and 14 bases lay between the germline ends.

The chain joins TRBV30 to TRBJ1-1, with 12 bases aligning to TRBD1. Germline V gene lookup returns CDR1 GTSNPN and CDR2 SVGIG (reference sequence). This CDR3 contains 15 residues. J was trimmed by 5 bases and V by 3 bases; bases with no gene match: 7. CDR3 in amino acids: CAWSGTGGFYTEAFF. CDR3 DNA: TGTGCCTGGAGCGGGACAGGGGGCTTTTATACTGAAGCTTTCTTT.